The 28 T cell receptor beta chains given below trace back to one sample, sequenced in a study of regulatory T cells in long-lasting Graves disease. The time point was: newly diagnosed GD, antithyroid drugs for less than 3 months. Following extraction of RNA from PBMCs, that RNA was used to make the TCR library. HTBI primers from iRepertoire and Arm-PCR of CDR3 regions yielded the TCR beta libraries. TCRdb ran MiXCR on the multiplex PCR reads and lists one entry per CDR3 protein. The data hold about 540,000 distinct CDR3 sequences, with approximately 15% observed a single time. This same sample was also part of a study on T cells in Graves' hyperthyroidism and ophthalmopathy.

Material: peripheral blood mononuclear cells (PBMCs), obtained at new diagnosis, from a patient treated with antithyroid drugs. The origin of the receptors is a man aged 30 to 39 with Graves disease.

The chain recombines TRBV12-5 with TRBJ1-6; D might be TRBD1 (6 bases). CDR1 is LGHNT, CDR2 FRNRAP, per germline. The CDR3 totals 13 residues. V shed 7 bases and J shed 6 bases, with 10 bases lying between them. DNA for the CDR3: TGTGCTAGTGTACAGGGAATTAATTCACCCCTCCACTTT. This sequence encodes CASVQGINSPLHF.

This clonotype has just a few counts. The chain uses TRBV6-2 or TRBV6-3 and TRBJ2-1; a weak D match, TRBD2 (5 bases). Trimming removed 3 bases from V and 15 bases from J, with 21 bases in between. Germline lookup yields CDR1 MNHEY and CDR2 SVGEGT. CDR3 length: 14 residues. CDR3 amino acids: CASSYWTGMDGLFF. The CDR3, as DNA: TGTGCCAGCAGTTATTGGACGGGGATGGATGGCCTGTTCTTC.

The chain carries TRBV20-1 and TRBJ2-7; a weak D match, TRBD2 (6 bases). This CDR3 contains 13 residues. Germline CDR1 DFQATT, CDR2 SNEGSKA (reference sequence). V was shortened by 6 bases and J by 3 bases, with 15 bases between the two germline ends. CDR3 sequence: CSAVPGDIYEQYF. The DNA of the CDR3 is TGCAGTGCCGTGCCGGGAGACATCTACGAGCAGTACTTC.

This clonotype was picked up many times. V is TRBV2 and J is TRBJ1-2; D gene ambiguous. Per germline, CDR1 SNHLY and CDR2 FYNNEI. Trimming removed 8 bases at V and 4 bases at J, with 17 bases between. The CDR3 spans 14 residues. CDR3 in amino acids: CASSQEPSGYGYTF. CDR3 in DNA: TGTGCCAGCTCCCAGGAGCCGTCTGGCTATGGCTACACCTTC.

Many counts were recorded for this clonotype. The chain links TRBV2 to TRBJ1-1; D call uncertain. Germline V CDR1 and CDR2: SNHLY, FYNNEI. This CDR3 region has 11 residues. V lost 8 bases and J lost 5, with 9 bases in between. CDR3: CASPRRTEAFF. The CDR3 coding sequence is TGTGCCAGCCCCCGGCGGACTGAAGCTTTCTTT.

The table lists this clonotype with many counts. The rearrangement uses TRBV10-3 and TRBJ2-5; 9 bases agree with TRBD2. The CDR3 contains 15 residues. With V trimmed by 6 bases and J by 4 bases, 9 bases remained unmatched. The germline V gene encodes CDR1 ENHRY and CDR2 SYGVKD. CDR3 residues: CAIREIAGVPETQYF. The CDR3 DNA is TGTGCCATCAGAGAGATAGCGGGAGTCCCAGAGACCCAGTACTTC.

This clonotype was observed at least ten times. The chain joins TRBV28 to TRBJ2-5, with D maybe TRBD1 (5 bases). Germline V gene sequence: CDR1 MDHEN, CDR2 SYDVKM. The CDR3 totals 15 residues. V shed 8 bases and J shed 0 bases, with 16 bases lying between them. The CDR3 nucleotides are TGTGCCAGCCGAGGACCGACAGCTAACCAAGAGACCCAGTACTTC. Translated: CASRGPTANQETQYF.

This clonotype was picked up a small number of times. Being one base from a much bigger clone, this may be a read error. The chain joins TRBV6-2 or TRBV6-3 to TRBJ2-5, with D maybe TRBD2 (5 bases). The CDR3 length is 12 residues. Germline assignment: CDR1 MNHEY and CDR2 SVGEGT. Trimming cost V 4 bases and J 5 bases, with 8 bases left between them. CDR3 loop: CASSSPGETQYF. The CDR3 DNA is TGTGCCAGCAGTTCCCCGGGGGAGACCCAGTACTTC.

V gene TRBV15 combines with J gene TRBJ2-7; D possibly corresponds to TRBD1 (5 bases). This CDR3 has 13 residues. V was cut by 1 base and J by 6 bases, with 10 bases left in between. Germline CDR1 reads LNHNV; CDR2 reads YYDKDF (reference sequence). Here the CDR3 DNA reads TGTGCCACCAGCAGAGGTCAGGGTGTCGAGCAGTACTTC. Protein product: CATSRGQGVEQYF.

The table lists this clonotype with many counts. The chain links TRBV19 to TRBJ2-2; tentatively, D is TRBD1 (5 bases). The CDR3 loop spans 14 amino acids. Trimming left V 4 bases short and J 4 bases short, with 10 bases between. Germline values: CDR1 LNHDA, CDR2 SQIVND (reference sequence). CDR3 coding DNA: TGTGCCAGTAGTAAGGCCAGGGCCACCGGGGAGCTGTTTTTT. Encoded protein: CASSKARATGELFF.

Ten or more counts support this clonotype. This rearrangement joins TRBV29-1 to TRBJ1-1; D unresolved. CDR1 is SQVTM and CDR2 is ANQGSEA in the germline V gene. This CDR3 contains 12 residues. CDR3 nucleotide sequence: TGCAGTGCCCCTCGGGGTAGCGCTGAAGCTTTCTTT. Translating gives CSAPRGSAEAFF. Filled out from reference TRBV29-1 and TRBJ1-1, the complete variable domain reads SAVISQKPSRDICQRGTSLTIQCQVDSQVTMMFWYRQQPGQSLTLIATANQGSEATYESGFVIDKFPISRPNLTFSTLTVSNMSPEDSSIYLCSAPRGSAEAFFGQGTRLTVV.

The chain recombines TRBV30 with TRBJ1-2; no clear D gene. The CDR3 is made up of 13 amino acids. Trimming shortened V by 0 bases and J by 0 bases, and 5 bases separated the two germline ends. Germline CDR1 reads GTSNPN; CDR2 reads SVGIG (reference sequence). The CDR3 DNA reads as TGTGCCTGGAGTGTTATTCCTAACTATGGCTACACCTTC. This gives the protein CAWSVIPNYGYTF.

The chain couples TRBV27 to TRBJ1-1, with unresolved D. Trimming cost V 8 bases and J 5 bases, with 12 bases left between them. Germline CDR1 reads MNHEY; CDR2 reads SMNVEV (reference sequence). This CDR3 is 12 amino acids long. DNA for the CDR3: TGTGCCAGCCGCTTCGGCGGTACTGAAGCTTTCTTT. It codes for CASRFGGTEAFF.

There are many counts of this clonotype. The J gene is TRBJ2-5, the V gene TRBV7-2; tentatively, D is TRBD1 (6 bases). The length of the CDR3 is 13 residues. Looked up from germline, CDR1 is SGHTA and CDR2 is FQGNSA. Trimming pared 5 bases from V and 7 bases from J, leaving 14 bases between. CDR3 amino acids: CASSPIQGVTQYF. CDR3 nucleotide sequence: TGTGCCAGCAGCCCGATACAGGGAGTGACCCAGTACTTC.

This clonotype occurred many times. The final CDR3 position lacks the conserved phenylalanine or tryptophan, pointing to a likely read error. This chain connects TRBV10-1 to TRBJ1-5; D ambiguous. This CDR3 spans 13 amino acids. V lost 2 bases to trimming and J lost 0 bases, with 2 bases between them. Looked up from germline, CDR1 is WNHNN and CDR2 is SYGVQD (reference sequence). DNA for the CDR3: TGCGCCAGCAGTGAGAATAGCAATCAGCCCCAGCATCTT. Translating it yields CASSENSNQPQHL.

This clonotype was picked up a small number of times. The chain uses TRBV11-3 and TRBJ2-5; 7 positions match TRBD2. The CDR3 runs to 14 residues. Germline V gene lookup returns CDR1 SGHNT and CDR2 YENEEA. Germline trimming cut 5 bases from V and 5 bases from J; bases unmatched to any gene: 8. DNA for the CDR3: TGTGCCAGCAGCACCGGGGGGACCGGGGAGACCCAGTACTTC. Translating it yields CASSTGGTGETQYF.

This clonotype was recorded many times. The CDR3: CSAGGGGTSGSGPTADTQYF. For the CDR3, the DNA is TGCAGCGCCGGAGGAGGAGGGACTAGCGGGAGTGGCCCCACCGCAGATACGCAGTATTTT. The rearrangement joins TRBV29-1 to TRBJ2-3; 14 nucleotides agree with TRBD2. The CDR3 is 20 residues long. With 7 bases clipped from V and 4 bases from J, the junction kept 22 bases outside the gene matches. In germline, CDR1 is SQVTM, CDR2 ANQGSEA.

This clonotype occurred a few times. This chain connects TRBV24-1 to TRBJ2-1; possible D gene TRBD2, 5 bases. Trimming shortened V by 3 bases and J by 0 bases, and 14 bases separated the two germline ends. CDR1 and CDR2 from the germline V gene are KGHDR and SFDVKD. The CDR3 is made up of 17 amino acids. The CDR3 nucleotides read TGTGCCACCAGTGATCCTACGGGGTTCAGCTCCTACAATGAGCAGTTCTTC. It is translated as CATSDPTGFSSYNEQFF.

This clonotype has just a few counts. CDR3 residues: CASPPTTGGSYEQYF. The CDR3 DNA reads TGCGCCAGCCCGCCCACAACAGGGGGCTCCTACGAGCAGTACTTC. The genes are TRBV5-1 and TRBJ2-7, with 8 bases aligning to TRBD1. Germline CDR1 SGHRS, CDR2 YFSETQ. J was trimmed by 0 bases and V by 7 bases; bases with no gene match: 9. There are 15 residues in the CDR3.

This chain uses TRBV4-1 with TRBJ1-5, with D unclear. In germline, CDR1 is MGHRA, CDR2 YSYEKL. The CDR3 loop spans 15 amino acids. Trimming pared 0 bases from V and 6 bases from J, leaving 12 bases between. The CDR3 DNA reads as TGCGCCAGCAGCCAAGATGCGGGTAATCCTCAGCCCCAGCATTTT. Translating it yields CASSQDAGNPQPQHF.

This clonotype was detected many times. J is TRBJ2-2 and V is TRBV29-1; 8 nucleotides match TRBD1. V was pared by 4 bases and J by 9 bases, with 7 bases of the junction left unmatched. The CDR3 is 13 residues long. Germline CDR1 and CDR2: SQVTM and ANQGSEA. The CDR3, as DNA: TGCAGCGTTGGGGGACAGGAGGGGAGGGAGCTGTTTTTT. Amino acid sequence: CSVGGQEGRELFF.

This clonotype was counted ten times or more. This chain uses TRBV30 with TRBJ1-1, with D possibly TRBD1 on 5 matching bases. Trimming removed 4 bases from V and 1 base from J, with 7 bases in between. This CDR3 has 12 residues. The germline gives CDR1 GTSNPN, CDR2 SVGIG (reference sequence). CDR3 amino acids: CAWKGWNTEAFF. The CDR3 region has the DNA TGTGCCTGGAAGGGGTGGAACACTGAAGCTTTCTTT.

The chain has TRBV30 and TRBJ1-1; D is possibly TRBD1 (6 bases). CDR3 size: 13 residues. Deletions cut 1 base from V and 1 base from J, with 7 bases between. CDR1 and CDR2 from the germline V gene are GTSNPN and SVGIG (reference sequence). The CDR3 region is CAWSGQANTEAFF. CDR3 DNA: TGTGCCTGGAGTGGACAGGCGAACACTGAAGCTTTCTTT.

Ten or more counts support this clonotype. The J gene is TRBJ2-5, the V gene TRBV24-1; tentatively, D is TRBD2 (6 bases). The CDR3 has 14 residues. Germline-derived CDR1 and CDR2 are KGHDR and SFDVKD. The V and J ends lost 2 bases and 2 bases respectively, with 8 bases between them. The CDR3 DNA sequence: TGTGCCACCAGTGATTGGAGGGTACAAGAGACCCAGTACTTC. This codes for CATSDWRVQETQYF.

This clonotype has a handful of counts. The chain is built from TRBV28 and TRBJ2-1; 9 bases are a match to TRBD2. CDR1 is MDHEN and CDR2 is SYDVKM in the germline V gene. V dropped 6 bases and J dropped 7; count of bases not matched to a gene: 10. This CDR3 spans 15 amino acids. CDR3 coding DNA: TGTGCCAGCAGCTATAGCGGGAGCCGAGGGAATGAGCAGTTCTTC. Its translation is CASSYSGSRGNEQFF.

This clonotype was detected a few times. Being one base from a much bigger clone, this may be a read error. The V call is TRBV27, the J call TRBJ2-5, with TRBD1 as a possible D gene (6 bases). This CDR3 is built from 15 residues. Germline V gives CDR1 MNHEY, CDR2 SMNVEV (reference sequence). V was pared by 5 bases and J by 2 bases, with 15 bases between. The CDR3, as DNA: TGTGCCAGCAGTCAAGAACAGGGTCTTCAAGAGACCCAGTACTTC. It translates to CASSQEQGLQETQYF.

This clonotype was counted between two and nine times. V usage is TRBV27 and J usage is TRBJ2-5, with TRBD2 matching over 8 bases. The CDR3 loop spans 15 amino acids. The germline V gene encodes CDR1 MNHEY and CDR2 SMNVEV (reference sequence). J lost 3 bases, V lost 4 bases, and 7 bases had no gene match. CDR3: CASSSLGSGEETQYF. The CDR3 DNA is TGTGCCAGCAGTTCCCTTGGTAGCGGGGAAGAGACCCAGTACTTC.

The chain combines TRBV19 with TRBJ1-1; D gene unclear. From germline, CDR1 is LNHDA and CDR2 SQIVND (reference sequence). V was pared by 7 bases and J by 6 bases, with 18 bases between. This CDR3 is built from 14 residues. The CDR3 region is CASTPGSGSAEAFF. The CDR3, as DNA: TGTGCCAGTACCCCGGGGTCGGGATCGGCTGAAGCTTTCTTT. Using reference TRBV19 and TRBJ1-1 for the parts outside the CDR3, the full variable domain is DGGITQSPKYLFRKEGQNVTLSCEQNLNHDAMYWYRQDPGQGLRLIYYSQIVNDFQKGDIAEGYSVSREKKESFPLTVTSAQKNPTAFYLCASTPGSGSAEAFFGQGTRLTVV.